The 32 T cell receptor beta chains reported below all come from one sample, sequenced in a study of blood T cell repertoires in COVID-19. Measured with immunoSEQ multiplex PCR; TCRdb has only the in-frame clones, and not every one. The sample has some 180,000 clones, around 83% seen once. The sample taken for sequencing was peripheral blood. Receptor source: a woman in her 70s who had recovered from COVID-19.

The V and J genes are TRBV6-5 and TRBJ2-1, with 9 bases fitting TRBD1. CDR3 size: 15 residues. Trimming cost V 4 bases and J 7 bases; bases outside gene matches: 8. CDR1 is MNHEY, CDR2 SVGAGI, per germline. The CDR3 bases are TGTGCCAGCAGTTTGTGGGGACAGGGAGGGAATGAGCAGTTCTTC. This encodes CASSLWGQGGNEQFF.

The chain has TRBV15 and TRBJ1-6, with D possibly TRBD1 on 6 matching bases. V gave up 3 bases and J gave up 10 bases, with 16 bases separating them. Germline loops: CDR1 LNHNV, CDR2 YYDKDF (reference sequence). The CDR3 covers 15 residues. CDR3 residues: CATSSGTGWESPLHF. The CDR3 DNA reads as TGTGCCACCAGCAGTGGTACAGGGTGGGAGTCACCCCTCCACTTT.

This sequence joins TRBV7-6 and TRBJ2-3; D not resolved. Germline-derived CDR1 and CDR2 are SGHVS and FNYEAQ. V was shortened by 6 bases and J by 1 base, with 8 bases between the two germline ends. The CDR3 is made up of 13 amino acids. CDR3 DNA sequence: TGTGCCAGCAGTCCGGGTGGCACAGATACGCAGTATTTT. The encoded protein is CASSPGGTDTQYF.

The V and J genes are TRBV5-1 and TRBJ1-2; TRBD1 is a possible D gene (6 bases). There are 16 residues in the CDR3. Germline values: CDR1 SGHRS, CDR2 YFSETQ. V lost 0 bases and J 0 bases, leaving 12 bases between the germline ends. The CDR3 nucleotides read TGCGCCAGCAGCTTGGTGGCAGGGGAGTCTAACTATGGCTACACCTTC. Amino acids: CASSLVAGESNYGYTF. Together with reference TRBV5-1 and TRBJ1-2, the CDR3 gives the full variable domain: KAGVTQTPRYLIKTRGQQVTLSCSPISGHRSVSWYQQTPGQGLQFLFEYFSETQRNKGNFPGRFSGRQFSNSRSEMNVSTLELGDSALYLCASSLVAGESNYGYTFGSGTRLTVV.

The V and J genes are TRBV6-4 and TRBJ2-1; 12 nucleotides match TRBD2. The CDR3 length is 17 residues. From germline, CDR1 is MRHNA and CDR2 SNTAGT. The V segment lost 7 bases and the J segment 2 bases; nucleotides outside the gene matches: 9. In nucleotides, the CDR3 is TGTGCCAGCACTCGTCGACTAGCGGGAGAGGCCTACAATGAGCAGTTCTTC. Translated, it gives CASTRRLAGEAYNEQFF.

The rearrangement links TRBV18 to TRBJ1-5, with 7 nucleotides matching TRBD1. Per germline, CDR1 KGHSH and CDR2 LQKENI. This CDR3 is built from 15 residues. V dropped 2 bases and J dropped 2; count of bases not matched to a gene: 3. CDR3 in amino acids: CASSPYQGGNQPQHF. CDR3 nucleotide sequence: TGTGCCAGCTCACCATATCAGGGGGGCAATCAGCCCCAGCATTTT.

V is TRBV30 and J is TRBJ2-3, with 11 bases that match TRBD2. V gave up 3 bases and J gave up 1 base; unmatched junction bases: 3. CDR1 and CDR2 (germline): GTSNPN, SVGIG (reference sequence). This CDR3 has 15 residues. CDR3 in DNA: TGTGCCTGGAGCCGACTAGCGGGACGCACAGATACGCAGTATTTT. It specifies CAWSRLAGRTDTQYF.

The V gene is TRBV30, the J gene TRBJ1-3; no clear D gene. CDR3 size: 15 residues. The germline V gene encodes CDR1 GTSNPN and CDR2 SVGIG (reference sequence). With 6 bases removed from V and 0 bases from J, the gap between germline ends came to 15 bases. DNA of the CDR3: TGTGCCTGCCCTTTCGTGGGGAGCTCTGGAAACACCATATATTTT. Protein product: CACPFVGSSGNTIYF.

This chain links TRBV7-6 with TRBJ2-1; D possibly corresponds to TRBD2 (6 bases). V lost 1 base to trimming and J lost 8 bases, with 12 bases between them. Per the germline V gene, CDR1 is SGHVS and CDR2 is FNYEAQ. The CDR3 runs 14 residues. The CDR3 here is CASSLGAGGYEQFF. Written as DNA, the CDR3 is TGTGCCAGCAGCTTAGGAGCCGGGGGTTATGAGCAGTTCTTC. Using reference TRBV7-6 and TRBJ2-1 for the parts outside the CDR3, the full variable domain is GAGVSQSPRYKVTKRGQDVALRCDPISGHVSLYWYRQALGQGPEFLTYFNYEAQQDKSGLPNDRFSAERPEGSISTLTIQRTEQRDSAMYRCASSLGAGGYEQFFGPGTRLTVL.

The chain carries TRBV19 and TRBJ1-1; no clear D. This CDR3 is 15 amino acids long. V was clipped by 1 base and J by 4 bases, with 13 bases between them. CDR1 is LNHDA, CDR2 SQIVND, per germline (reference sequence). CDR3 bases: TGTGCCAGTAGTATAGGCATCCAGGTGGGCACTGAAGCTTTCTTT. Its protein is CASSIGIQVGTEAFF.

The chain combines TRBV5-4 with TRBJ2-7; TRBD2 might be the D (5 bases). With 9 bases removed from V and 4 bases from J, the gap between germline ends came to 20 bases. This CDR3 is built from 14 residues. CDR1 is SGHNT and CDR2 is YYREEE in the germline V gene (reference sequence). The CDR3 loop is CATTGPTRDYEQYF. The CDR3, as DNA: TGTGCCACCACCGGACCCACGAGGGATTACGAGCAGTACTTC.

The V call is TRBV3-1 (or the pseudogene TRBV3-2), the J call TRBJ1-4; D is undetermined. Trimming pared 3 bases from V and 5 bases from J, leaving 7 bases between. CDR1 is LGHDT, CDR2 YNNKEL, per germline (reference sequence). The CDR3 contains 13 residues. The CDR3 coding sequence is TGTGCCAGCAGCCAGGGCCCAAATGAAAAACTGTTTTTT. The encoded protein is CASSQGPNEKLFF.

The rearrangement joins TRBV10-3 to TRBJ2-7; TRBD2 matches at 10 bases. With 4 bases clipped from V and 0 bases from J, the junction kept 6 bases outside the gene matches. Per the germline V gene, CDR1 is ENHRY and CDR2 is SYGVKD. The CDR3 contains 16 residues. The CDR3 loop is CAISGASGGFSYEQYF. The CDR3 nucleotides are TGTGCCATCAGTGGGGCTAGCGGGGGATTCTCCTACGAGCAGTACTTC.

This chain connects TRBV10-3 to TRBJ1-2; TRBD1 aligns across 12 bases. This CDR3 spans 17 amino acids. Germline CDR1 reads ENHRY; CDR2 reads SYGVKD. The junction had 9 bases not matched to a gene; V was cut back by 3 bases and J by 4 bases. CDR3 protein: CAISDAGQGASPYGYTF. CDR3 nucleotide sequence: TGTGCCATCAGTGATGCGGGACAGGGGGCTTCCCCCTATGGCTACACCTTC.

The chain uses TRBV19 and TRBJ2-7; weak D call: TRBD2 (6 bases). Germline values: CDR1 LNHDA, CDR2 SQIVND (reference sequence). The CDR3 runs to 14 residues. With 10 bases removed from V and 2 bases from J, the gap between germline ends came to 18 bases. The CDR3 is CATLGGHGPYEQYF. The CDR3 DNA reads as TGTGCCACCCTGGGGGGTCACGGCCCCTACGAGCAGTACTTC.

This chain links TRBV6-2 or TRBV6-3 with TRBJ1-5; no clear D gene. Trimming left V 5 bases short and J 9 bases short, with 11 bases between. The germline gives CDR1 MNHEY, CDR2 SVGEGT. This CDR3 comprises 12 residues. The DNA for the CDR3 is TGTGCCAGCAGTGCGAGGGTACTGCCCCAGCATTTT. Translating it yields CASSARVLPQHF.

This clone has more than one count but fewer than ten. J is TRBJ2-3 and V is TRBV6-1; the match to TRBD1 covers 7 bases. V gave up 4 bases and J gave up 3 bases; unmatched junction bases: 10. CDR1 and CDR2 (germline): MNHNS, SASEGT. The CDR3 runs 16 residues. The CDR3 protein is CASSGPTGVGTDTQYF. The DNA for the CDR3 is TGTGCCAGCAGTGGACCCACAGGGGTTGGGACAGATACGCAGTATTTT.

This clone was seen only once. The chain recombines TRBV5-1 with TRBJ2-5, with TRBD2 matching 8 bases. Germline V gene sequence: CDR1 SGHRS, CDR2 YFSETQ. With 0 bases clipped from V and 5 bases from J, the junction kept 3 bases outside the gene matches. The CDR3 runs to 14 residues. The CDR3 nucleotides are TGCGCCAGCAGCTTGGCCGGGGGGGAGGAGACCCAGTACTTC. Its translation: CASSLAGGEETQYF.

This clone has just one count. Other DNA sequences from this sample encode an identical CDR3 as well. The chain couples TRBV5-1 to TRBJ2-1; a possible D gene is TRBD2 (5 bases). CDR3 length equals 15 residues. V shed 0 bases and J shed 1 base, with 8 bases lying between them. Germline V gene data show CDR1 as SGHRS and CDR2 as YFSETQ. This CDR3 reads CASSLGLASYNEQFF. CDR3 coding DNA: TGCGCCAGCAGCTTGGGGTTAGCGTCCTACAATGAGCAGTTCTTC.

The chain is built from TRBV4-3 and TRBJ2-5, with a possible D match to TRBD1 (6 bases). V dropped 1 base and J dropped 10 bases, with 10 bases sitting between them. The CDR3 is 12 amino acids. Germline values: CDR1 LGHNA, CDR2 YSLEER. CDR3 region: CASSQARGGQYF. CDR3 bases: TGCGCCAGCAGCCAAGCCCGAGGGGGCCAGTACTTC.

This clone has more than one count but fewer than ten. The V gene is TRBV19, the J gene TRBJ1-5; D might be TRBD1 (6 bases). The CDR3 loop spans 15 amino acids. The V gene lost 1 base and the J gene lost 6 bases, with 13 bases spanning the gap. The germline CDR1 and CDR2 sequences are LNHDA and SQIVND (reference sequence). The chain's CDR3 is CASSIVPGDAQPQHF. The CDR3 bases are TGTGCCAGTAGTATAGTCCCAGGGGACGCTCAGCCCCAGCATTTT. Filled out from reference TRBV19 and TRBJ1-5, the complete variable domain reads DGGITQSPKYLFRKEGQNVTLSCEQNLNHDAMYWYRQDPGQGLRLIYYSQIVNDFQKGDIAEGYSVSREKKESFPLTVTSAQKNPTAFYLCASSIVPGDAQPQHFGDGTRLSIL.

This clone was seen once. The chain is built from TRBV21-1 and TRBJ2-7; the listed D gene, TRBD2, was not tested against the DNA. TRBV21-1 is shown as a pseudogene. The CDR3 contains 13 residues. The CDR3 spells CARGGSPEYEQYF. CDR3 in DNA: TGTGCTAGAGGCGGGAGCCCGGAATACGAGCAGTACTTC.

CDR3 nucleotides: TGCGCCAGCAGCTTGGAACAGGGGGCAGGAGAAAAACTGTTTTTT. The encoded protein is CASSLEQGAGEKLFF. The V and J genes are TRBV5-1 and TRBJ1-4; TRBD1 matches 9 bases. Germline CDR1 reads SGHRS; CDR2 reads YFSETQ. V lost 0 bases and J lost 8; bases outside the gene matches: 5. This CDR3 comprises 15 residues.

The chain links TRBV5-5 to TRBJ2-7; 7 nucleotides align to TRBD1. Germline values: CDR1 SGHKS, CDR2 YYEKEE (reference sequence). CDR3 length: 17 residues. V trimming: 4 bases; J trimming: 0 bases; junction bases outside the gene matches: 13. CDR3: CASSRWAPGQPSYEQYF. The CDR3 DNA follows: TGTGCCAGCAGCAGGTGGGCTCCGGGACAGCCCTCCTACGAGCAGTACTTC.

V gene TRBV11-3 combines with J gene TRBJ2-7; tentatively, D is TRBD1 (6 bases). Germline CDR1 reads SGHNT; CDR2 reads YENEEA. The V end lost 5 bases, the J end lost 0 bases, and 8 bases lay between the germline ends. The CDR3 is 13 amino acids. Here the CDR3 DNA reads TGTGCCAGCAGCAGGGACATCTCCTACGAGCAGTACTTC. Encoded protein: CASSRDISYEQYF.

This rearrangement joins TRBV19 to TRBJ1-5; TRBD1 agrees at 9 bases. Germline lookup yields CDR1 LNHDA and CDR2 SQIVND (reference sequence). Unmatched junction bases numbered 4, after V lost 7 bases and J lost 3 bases. This CDR3 spans 14 amino acids. The CDR3: CASTRQGDNQPQHF. DNA for the CDR3: TGTGCCAGTACCCGACAGGGGGACAATCAGCCCCAGCATTTT.

This sequence joins TRBV5-1 and TRBJ1-6; weak D call: TRBD1 (5 bases). V was cut by 3 bases and J by 9 bases, with 19 bases left in between. The CDR3 consists of 16 residues. Germline loops: CDR1 SGHRS, CDR2 YFSETQ. CDR3 sequence (DNA): TGCGCCAGCAGCTCCGCGCCGCAGGGCCCAGGTTCACCCCTCCACTTT. Translation gives CASSSAPQGPGSPLHF.

The V gene is TRBV5-1, the J gene TRBJ2-5; 8 positions match TRBD2. The CDR3 spans 17 residues. The germline CDR1 and CDR2 sequences are SGHRS and YFSETQ. After removal of 0 bases from V and 1 base from J, the junction contained 8 bases not matched to a gene. The CDR3 spells CASSLGGRGALQETQYF. The CDR3, as DNA: TGCGCCAGCAGCTTGGGTGGGCGGGGGGCCCTCCAAGAGACCCAGTACTTC.

In this sample, this clone turned up once. The chain recombines TRBV6-5 with TRBJ1-1; maybe TRBD1 (6 bases). CDR1 MNHEY and CDR2 SVGAGI come from the germline V gene. The CDR3 has 15 amino acids. V gave up 2 bases and J gave up 4 bases, with 14 bases separating them. The CDR3 coding sequence is TGTGCCAGCAGTTACGGCGGGGGGCGCGGCACTGAAGCTTTCTTT. This translates into CASSYGGGRGTEAFF.

The chain employs TRBV13 and TRBJ2-1; 9 bases fit TRBD2. The ends lost 5 bases at V and 5 bases at J; junction bases unmatched: 10. The CDR3 has 16 amino acids. The V gene's germline CDR1 is PRHDT and CDR2 FYEKMQ (reference sequence). CDR3 residues: CASSPPPSGADNEQFF. Written as DNA, the CDR3 is TGTGCCAGCAGCCCGCCCCCTAGCGGGGCCGACAATGAGCAGTTCTTC.

Regarding this clone: At one of its ends the junction is not consistent with the germline gene, which may arise from a read error. The V and J genes are TRBV9 and TRBJ2-7; TRBD1 matches 8 bases. The germline gives CDR1 SGDLS, CDR2 YYNGEE. CDR3 size: 14 residues. The CDR3 DNA follows: TGTGCCAGCAGCGTAGAAGCAGGGGGACAGGCCACCTTCTTC. It translates to CASSVEAGGQATFF.

This sequence joins TRBV5-1 and TRBJ1-2, with TRBD1 matching 10 bases. V shed 4 bases, J shed 5 bases, and the junction held 5 bases outside the gene matches. Per germline, CDR1 SGHRS and CDR2 YFSETQ. This CDR3 spans 14 amino acids. The CDR3 bases are TGCGCCAGCAGCCCCCGGACAGGGGGTTATGGCTACACCTTC. This gives the protein CASSPRTGGYGYTF.